The 18 T cell receptor beta chains below all came from one sample that was sequenced in a study of cytomegalovirus exposure and HLA in healthy donors. Produced via immunoSEQ multiplex PCR; TCRdb's table is partial and in-frame only. Of about 150,000 clones in the sample, about 86% were seen once. Specimen: PBMCs. All receptors derive from a human donor in good health.

The rearrangement uses TRBV2 and TRBJ1-2; the match to TRBD1 covers 8 bases. Unmatched junction bases numbered 9, after V lost 11 bases and J lost 4 bases. The germline V gene encodes CDR1 SNHLY and CDR2 FYNNEI. CDR3 length equals 13 residues. DNA of the CDR3: TGTGCCTCTCACCGGGACAGGATCTATGGCTACACCTTC. Translated, it gives CASHRDRIYGYTF.

This CDR3 reads CASSLGFGSYEQYF. For the CDR3, the DNA is TGTGCCAGCAGCTTAGGTTTTGGCAGCTACGAGCAGTACTTC. The V and J genes are TRBV7-3 and TRBJ2-7; no clear D. The CDR3 consists of 14 residues. Trimming removed 2 bases from V and 3 bases from J, with 11 bases in between. The germline V gene encodes CDR1 SGHTA and CDR2 FQGTGA.

This chain links TRBV6-1 with TRBJ1-4, with no clear D. Germline CDR1 is MNHNS and CDR2 is SASEGT. CDR3 length: 15 residues. Trimming pared 3 bases from V and 4 bases from J, leaving 12 bases between. The CDR3 loop reads CASSDGRTVNEKLFF. The CDR3, as DNA: TGTGCCAGCAGTGACGGTAGAACGGTTAATGAAAAACTGTTTTTT.

The chain employs TRBV18 and TRBJ1-4; D is unresolved. The CDR3 is 16 amino acids. CDR1 is KGHSH, CDR2 LQKENI, per germline. V was shortened by 3 bases and J by 3 bases, with 14 bases between the two germline ends. CDR3 protein: CASSPHPPRSNEKLFF. The CDR3 DNA is TGTGCCAGCTCACCTCACCCCCCGCGGTCTAATGAAAAACTGTTTTTT.

The CDR3 DNA sequence: TGCGCCAGCAGATTACCAGGGGGCGTGGAGACCCAGTACTTC. It specifies CASRLPGGVETQYF. The gene calls are TRBV5-1 and TRBJ2-5; 8 bases are shared with TRBD1. The CDR3 spans 14 residues. Trimming took 5 bases from V and 5 from J; bases not matched to a gene: 8. Germline V gene data show CDR1 as SGHRS and CDR2 as YFSETQ.

The chain employs TRBV9 and TRBJ2-5, with 7 nucleotides matching TRBD2. V dropped 4 bases and J dropped 6; count of bases not matched to a gene: 12. This CDR3 is built from 15 residues. Germline-derived CDR1 and CDR2 are SGDLS and YYNGEE. For the CDR3, the DNA is TGTGCCAGCAGCCCGCGTACGGGGGGTTTACAGACCCAGTACTTC. Encoded protein: CASSPRTGGLQTQYF.

This rearrangement joins TRBV5-4 to TRBJ1-1; 7 bases line up with TRBD1. Germline-derived CDR1 and CDR2 are SGHNT and YYREEE (reference sequence). This CDR3 is 14 amino acids long. V was clipped by 5 bases and J by 6 bases; unmatched bases: 10. CDR3 bases: TGTGCCAGCAGAGAGACAGGGAAGAGCCCTGAAGCTTTCTTT. Amino acids: CASRETGKSPEAFF. Variable domain in full (rest from reference TRBV5-4 and TRBJ1-1): ETGVTQSPTHLIKTRGQQVTLRCSSQSGHNTVSWYQQALGQGPQFIFQYYREEENGRGNFPPRFSGLQFPNYSSELNVNALELDDSALYLCASRETGKSPEAFFGQGTRLTVV.

The chain links TRBV11-3 to TRBJ2-7, with a tentative D call TRBD1 (5 bases). Trimming removed 5 bases at V and 3 bases at J, with 14 bases between. CDR1 and CDR2 from the germline V gene are SGHNT and YENEEA. The CDR3 covers 14 residues. The CDR3 loop reads CASSRDSNDYEQYF. In DNA form, the CDR3 reads TGTGCCAGCAGCCGTGACAGTAATGACTACGAGCAGTACTTC. Based on the CDR3 plus reference TRBV11-3 and TRBJ2-7, the full variable domain is EAGVVQSPRYKIIEKKQPVAFWCNPISGHNTLYWYLQNLGQGPELLIRYENEEAVDDSQLPKDRFSAERLKGVDSTLKIQPAELGDSAVYLCASSRDSNDYEQYFGPGTRLTVT.

The chain carries TRBV7-3 and TRBJ2-6; 8 nucleotides align to TRBD1. The CDR3 extends over 18 amino acids. V lost 4 bases to trimming and J lost 3 bases; unmatched junction nucleotides: 11. The germline gives CDR1 SGHTA, CDR2 FQGTGA. In DNA form, the CDR3 reads TGTGCCAGCAGCTCGTCGCCAGGGGGCGCAGGTGGGGCCAACGTCCTGACTTTC. This gives the protein CASSSSPGGAGGANVLTF.

This chain connects TRBV25-1 to TRBJ2-7; no reliable D call. Germline CDR1 reads MGHDK; CDR2 reads SYGVNS. The CDR3 extends over 14 amino acids. V dropped 4 bases and J dropped 3 bases, with 13 bases sitting between them. CDR3 loop: CASSGAGSFYEQYF. In DNA, the CDR3 is TGTGCCAGCAGTGGGGCTGGCAGCTTCTACGAGCAGTACTTC.

V gene TRBV15 combines with J gene TRBJ2-3; D ambiguous. The CDR3 runs to 16 residues. CDR1 LNHNV and CDR2 YYDKDF come from the germline V gene (reference sequence). V was pared by 0 bases and J by 4 bases, with 14 bases between. The CDR3: CATSRERVRVADTQYF. The DNA of the CDR3 is TGTGCCACCAGCAGAGAACGGGTCCGGGTGGCAGATACGCAGTATTTT. Full variable domain (rest looked up from reference TRBV15 and TRBJ2-3): DAMVIQNPRYQVTQFGKPVTLSCSQTLNHNVMYWYQQKSSQAPKLLFHYYDKDFNNEADTPDNFQSRRPNTSFCFLDIRSPGLGDTAMYLCATSRERVRVADTQYFGPGTRLTVL.

The CDR3 DNA reads TGTGCCAGCAGTTGGTCCGGGACAGAATCCTACGAGCAGTACTTC. It yields the protein CASSWSGTESYEQYF. The chain recombines TRBV27 with TRBJ2-7; 7 nucleotides agree with TRBD1. V trimming: 4 bases; J trimming: 1 base; junction bases outside the gene matches: 7. The CDR3 totals 15 residues. CDR1 and CDR2 from the germline V gene are MNHEY and SMNVEV (reference sequence).

The chain links TRBV9 to TRBJ1-4; 9 positions match TRBD1. The CDR3 extends over 16 amino acids. CDR1 is SGDLS and CDR2 is YYNGEE in the germline V gene. V shed 0 bases, J shed 12 bases, and the junction held 12 bases outside the gene matches. As DNA, the CDR3 is TGTGCCAGCAGCGTAGTGGGAACCGGGACAGGGAGTCAACTGTTTTTT. Its translation is CASSVVGTGTGSQLFF.

The rearrangement uses TRBV29-1 and TRBJ2-7; 11 nucleotides line up with TRBD2. The CDR3 covers 16 residues. With 6 bases clipped from V and 2 bases from J, the junction kept 12 bases outside the gene matches. Germline values: CDR1 SQVTM, CDR2 ANQGSEA. The DNA of the CDR3 is TGCAGCGTGCATCGCCTAGGGACTAGCGGAACCTACGAGCAGTACTTC. This codes for CSVHRLGTSGTYEQYF.

A few counts support this clone. The gene calls are TRBV9 and TRBJ1-1; TRBD1 matches at 8 bases. The CDR3 covers 15 residues. Trimming at V came to 3 bases and at J to 3 bases, leaving 7 bases not matched to a gene. Germline V CDR1 and CDR2: SGDLS, YYNGEE. CDR3 residues: CASSDRGNRDTEAFF. CDR3 bases: TGTGCCAGCAGCGACAGGGGGAATAGGGACACTGAAGCTTTCTTT.

The chain recombines TRBV11-1 with TRBJ1-2, with 10 bases lining up with TRBD1. CDR3 size: 16 residues. The germline CDR1 and CDR2 sequences are SGHAT and FQDESV (reference sequence). V lost 2 bases to trimming and J lost 7 bases; unmatched junction nucleotides: 10. The CDR3 region is CASSLTDRGALSGYTF. The CDR3 nucleotides are TGTGCCAGCAGCTTAACGGACAGGGGGGCTCTGAGTGGCTACACCTTC.

The table lists this clone with a count of one. Written as DNA, the CDR3 is TGTGCCAGCAGCCTAAGGCAGGGAGATACGCAGTATTTT. It translates to CASSLRQGDTQYF. The rearrangement joins TRBV7-2 to TRBJ2-3, with D possibly matching TRBD1 (5 bases). Germline loops: CDR1 SGHTA, CDR2 FQGNSA. The CDR3 consists of 13 residues. Trimming removed 5 bases at V and 5 bases at J, with 11 bases between.

The genes are TRBV9 and TRBJ1-5, with a tentative D call TRBD1 (5 bases). Germline values: CDR1 SGDLS, CDR2 YYNGEE. The V and J ends lost 3 bases and 5 bases respectively, with 15 bases between them. The CDR3 has 15 residues. For the CDR3, the DNA is TGTGCCAGCAGCGCCCCCCGACAGCTCTATCAGCCCCAGCATTTT. It encodes CASSAPRQLYQPQHF.